This T cell receptor beta chain was profiled in a study of identical twins. Only healthy Caucasians were enrolled as donors. TCRdb recomputed calls from the 5' RACE reads with MiXCR, one row per CDR3 protein. The data contain approximately 500,000 distinct CDR3 sequences, roughly a quarter of them singletons. Germline values: CDR1 DFQATT, CDR2 SNEGSKA (reference sequence). The V and J ends lost 0 bases and 3 bases respectively, with 12 bases between them. The CDR3 loop spans 15 amino acids. A further study also used this sample, focusing on T cells expressing NK-cell markers.

The V gene is TRBV20-1, the J gene TRBJ2-1; D ambiguous. The sequence was collected from a woman aged 18-29 years in good health. The sequenced sample was CD4+ T cells sorted from blood. The CDR3 here is CSARDLVLYYNEQFF. CDR3 nucleotide sequence: TGCAGTGCTAGAGATCTAGTCCTATACTACAATGAGCAGTTCTTC.